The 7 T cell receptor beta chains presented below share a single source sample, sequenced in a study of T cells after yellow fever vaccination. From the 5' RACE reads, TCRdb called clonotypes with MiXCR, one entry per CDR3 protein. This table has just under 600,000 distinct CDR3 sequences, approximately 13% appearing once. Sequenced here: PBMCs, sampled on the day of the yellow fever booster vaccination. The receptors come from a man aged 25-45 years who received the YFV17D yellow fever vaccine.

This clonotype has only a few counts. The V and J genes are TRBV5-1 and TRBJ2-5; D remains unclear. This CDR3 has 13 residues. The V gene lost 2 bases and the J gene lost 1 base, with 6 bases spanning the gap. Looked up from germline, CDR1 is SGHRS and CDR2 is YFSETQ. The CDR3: CASSFDRQETQYF. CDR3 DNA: TGCGCCAGCAGCTTCGACCGCCAAGAGACCCAGTACTTC.

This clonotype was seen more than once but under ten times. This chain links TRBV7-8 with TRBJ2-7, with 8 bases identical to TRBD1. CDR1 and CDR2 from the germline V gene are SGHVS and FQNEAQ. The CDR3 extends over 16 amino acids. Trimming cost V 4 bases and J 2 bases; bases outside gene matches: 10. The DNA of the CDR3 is TGTGCCAGCAGCTCGATAATAGACAGGGGCCCCTACGAGCAGTACTTC. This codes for CASSSIIDRGPYEQYF.

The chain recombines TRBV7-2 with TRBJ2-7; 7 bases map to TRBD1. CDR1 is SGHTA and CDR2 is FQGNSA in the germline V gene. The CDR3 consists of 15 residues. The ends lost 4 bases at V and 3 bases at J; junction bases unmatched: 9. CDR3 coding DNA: TGTGCCAGCAGCTCCCGGACAGGAATCCTCTACGAGCAGTACTTC. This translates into CASSSRTGILYEQYF.

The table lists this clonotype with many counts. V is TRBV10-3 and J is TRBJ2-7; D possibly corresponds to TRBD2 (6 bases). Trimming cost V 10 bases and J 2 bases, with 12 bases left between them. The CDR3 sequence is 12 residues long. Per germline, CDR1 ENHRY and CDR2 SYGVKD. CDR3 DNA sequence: TGTGCCACCGGGACTCCAACCTACGAGCAGTACTTC. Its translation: CATGTPTYEQYF.

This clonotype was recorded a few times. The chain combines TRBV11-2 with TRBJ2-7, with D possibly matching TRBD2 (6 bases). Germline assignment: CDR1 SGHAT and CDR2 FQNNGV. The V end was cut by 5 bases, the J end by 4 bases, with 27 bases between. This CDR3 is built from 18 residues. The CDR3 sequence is CASSTYRKTSRLLYEQYF. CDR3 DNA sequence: TGTGCCAGCAGCACATATAGGAAAACTAGCCGTCTCCTTTACGAGCAGTACTTC.

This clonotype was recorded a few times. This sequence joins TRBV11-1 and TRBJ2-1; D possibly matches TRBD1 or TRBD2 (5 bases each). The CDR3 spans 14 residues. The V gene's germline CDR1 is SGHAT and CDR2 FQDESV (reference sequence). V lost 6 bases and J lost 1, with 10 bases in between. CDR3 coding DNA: TGTGCCAGCAGAGGGTGGGGGTCCTACAATGAGCAGTTCTTC. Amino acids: CASRGWGSYNEQFF.

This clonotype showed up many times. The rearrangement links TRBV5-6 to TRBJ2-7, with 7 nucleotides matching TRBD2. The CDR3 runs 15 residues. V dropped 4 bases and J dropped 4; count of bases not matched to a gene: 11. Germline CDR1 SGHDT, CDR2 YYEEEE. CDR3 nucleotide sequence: TGTGCCAGCAGCCGTACAGACACGGGGGGATACGAGCAGTACTTC. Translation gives CASSRTDTGGYEQYF. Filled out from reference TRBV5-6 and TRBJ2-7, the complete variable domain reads DAGVTQSPTHLIKTRGQQVTLRCSPKSGHDTVSWYQQALGQGPQFIFQYYEEEERQRGNFPDRFSGHQFPNYSSELNVNALLLGDSALYLCASSRTDTGGYEQYFGPGTRLTVT.